This entry lists 31 T cell receptor beta chains sequenced from one sample in a study of shared clonotypes between healthy human individuals. Sequenced by immunoSEQ multiplex PCR; TCRdb stores in-frame clones only, minus some. Counted here are over 850,000 clones, about four fifths occurring once; the ten biggest clones make up about 0.52%. The sequenced material came from memory CD4+ T cells from PBMCs. Subset in this sample: CD45RA-negative fraction. The receptor set was obtained from a man younger than 35 in good health. Some clones in this sample may be carry-over from other donors' samples.

The V gene is TRBV4-3, the J gene TRBJ2-1; no reliable D call. V was pared by 0 bases and J by 0 bases, with 6 bases between. Per the germline V gene, CDR1 is LGHNA and CDR2 is YSLEER. The CDR3 consists of 15 residues. The CDR3 nucleotides are TGCGCCAGCAGCCAAGATTCAAGCTCCTACAATGAGCAGTTCTTC. As protein: CASSQDSSSYNEQFF.

This clone was counted only a few times. The V call is TRBV28, the J call TRBJ2-1; 10 positions agree with TRBD2. V was pared by 5 bases and J by 5 bases, with 9 bases of the junction left unmatched. The length of the CDR3 is 16 residues. Germline V lookup: CDR1 MDHEN, CDR2 SYDVKM. CDR3 sequence (DNA): TGTGCCAGCAGTCCGCCCAGCGGGAGGGCAGACAATGAGCAGTTCTTC. As protein: CASSPPSGRADNEQFF.

This clone was seen a single time. Other DNA sequences in this specimen translate into the identical CDR3. The J gene is TRBJ1-5, the V gene TRBV2; D is possibly TRBD1 (5 bases). Germline V gene data show CDR1 as SNHLY and CDR2 as FYNNEI. Trimming stripped 6 bases from V and 7 bases from J, with 10 bases between. This CDR3 is built from 12 residues. This CDR3 reads CASRGEGQPQHF. The CDR3 bases are TGTGCCAGCAGAGGTGAGGGGCAGCCCCAGCATTTT.

The chain couples TRBV6-5 to TRBJ2-7; D remains ambiguous. V was clipped by 2 bases and J by 0 bases, with 11 bases between them. CDR1 MNHEY and CDR2 SVGAGI come from the germline V gene. The CDR3 runs to 15 residues. This CDR3 reads CASSYNYILSYEQYF. CDR3 coding DNA: TGTGCCAGCAGTTACAACTACATCCTCTCCTACGAGCAGTACTTC.

The gene calls are TRBV5-1 and TRBJ1-4, with D perhaps TRBD1 (6 bases). CDR1 is SGHRS and CDR2 is YFSETQ in the germline V gene. The CDR3 totals 15 residues. The V end was cut by 4 bases, the J end by 5 bases, with 15 bases between. CDR3 sequence reads: CASSDPQGSNEKLFF. CDR3 sequence (DNA): TGCGCCAGCAGCGATCCACAGGGCTCCAATGAAAAACTGTTTTTT.

This clone showed up just a few times. The chain links TRBV19 to TRBJ2-1; maybe TRBD2 (5 bases). CDR1 and CDR2 (germline): LNHDA, SQIVND (reference sequence). The CDR3 is 11 residues long. Trimming shortened V by 2 bases and J by 10 bases, and 6 bases separated the two germline ends. The CDR3 coding sequence is TGTGCCAGTAGTATATGGGAGGAGCAGTTCTTC. It yields the protein CASSIWEEQFF.

The chain joins TRBV2 to TRBJ2-7; a possible D gene is TRBD2 (5 bases). Germline V gene sequence: CDR1 SNHLY, CDR2 FYNNEI. Deletions cut 11 bases from V and 3 bases from J, with 20 bases between. This CDR3 is 14 amino acids long. The CDR3 sequence is CAASRELGSYEQYF. CDR3 bases: TGTGCCGCCAGTAGGGAGCTGGGTAGCTACGAGCAGTACTTC.

The genes are TRBV5-1 and TRBJ2-1, with 9 bases identical to TRBD2. The CDR3 runs to 15 residues. Germline V gene data show CDR1 as SGHRS and CDR2 as YFSETQ. J was trimmed by 4 bases and V by 1 base; bases with no gene match: 3. The CDR3, as DNA: TGCGCCAGCAGCTTGTTAGCGGGAGAGTACAATGAGCAGTTCTTC. It is translated as CASSLLAGEYNEQFF.

The sample holds a few counts of this clone. The genes are TRBV5-1 and TRBJ1-3; 7 bases fit TRBD1. Germline V gene sequence: CDR1 SGHRS, CDR2 YFSETQ. There are 15 residues in the CDR3. V was clipped by 4 bases and J by 0 bases; unmatched bases: 4. The CDR3 DNA reads TGCGCCAGCAGCACACAGGGGTACTCTGGAAACACCATATATTTT. This encodes CASSTQGYSGNTIYF.

This clone showed up just a few times. The chain is built from TRBV19 and TRBJ1-5; 7 nucleotides agree with TRBD1. After removal of 10 bases from V and 6 bases from J, the junction contained 6 bases not matched to a gene. This CDR3 has 12 residues. In germline, CDR1 is LNHDA, CDR2 SQIVND (reference sequence). CDR3 amino acids: CATRTGTQPQHF. Written as DNA, the CDR3 is TGTGCCACTAGGACAGGAACTCAGCCCCAGCATTTT.

In its sample, this clone was seen many times. Other DNA variants within this sample encode the same CDR3. The chain links TRBV28 to TRBJ1-1; D is possibly TRBD1 (5 bases). Germline V lookup: CDR1 MDHEN, CDR2 SYDVKM. Trimming pared 1 base from V and 10 bases from J, leaving 10 bases between. There are 12 residues in the CDR3. CDR3 amino acids: CASSLYGGTAFF. The CDR3 DNA sequence: TGTGCCAGCAGTTTATATGGGGGAACAGCTTTCTTT.

This clone was counted a single time. The chain has TRBV30 and TRBJ2-2; no firm D call. CDR1 is GTSNPN and CDR2 is SVGIG in the germline V gene (reference sequence). Trimming stripped 3 bases from V and 3 bases from J, with 14 bases between. The CDR3 spans 15 residues. The CDR3 region has the DNA TGTGCCTGGAGGGTTAAAGCTACCTACACCGGGGAGCTGTTTTTT. It specifies CAWRVKATYTGELFF.

The chain couples TRBV6-5 to TRBJ1-2; D is possibly TRBD1 (6 bases). The germline CDR1 and CDR2 sequences are MNHEY and SVGAGI. The CDR3 has 12 amino acids. V dropped 4 bases and J dropped 8 bases, with 11 bases sitting between them. As DNA, the CDR3 is TGTGCCAGCAGTTTAGGGGGTCGAGGCTACACCTTC. Amino acids: CASSLGGRGYTF.

The chain couples TRBV13 to TRBJ2-7; perhaps TRBD1 as D (5 bases). V was cut by 5 bases and J by 6 bases, with 14 bases left in between. CDR3 length equals 13 residues. The V gene's germline CDR1 is PRHDT and CDR2 FYEKMQ (reference sequence). As DNA, the CDR3 is TGTGCCAGCAGCCCAGGACAAAGGCGCGAGCAGTACTTC. Protein product: CASSPGQRREQYF.

The table lists this clone with a few counts. The genes are TRBV10-3 and TRBJ1-1; no reliable D call. CDR1 is ENHRY and CDR2 is SYGVKD in the germline V gene. V lost 8 bases and J lost 0, with 16 bases in between. The CDR3 consists of 15 residues. CDR3 DNA sequence: TGTGCCATCCGGACGGGTGTTATGGTGAACACTGAAGCTTTCTTT. Its protein is CAIRTGVMVNTEAFF.

The table lists this clone with a few counts. The V and J genes are TRBV2 and TRBJ1-1; D unclear. This CDR3 spans 14 amino acids. CDR1 and CDR2 (germline): SNHLY, FYNNEI. V dropped 2 bases and J dropped 6 bases, with 13 bases sitting between them. The DNA for the CDR3 is TGTGCCAGCAGTGAATCGGCGGGTTCGGCTGAAGCTTTCTTT. This gives the protein CASSESAGSAEAFF.

The chain recombines TRBV28 with TRBJ2-7, with 14 bases aligning to TRBD2. Germline CDR1 MDHEN, CDR2 SYDVKM. V trimming: 5 bases; J trimming: 6 bases; junction bases outside the gene matches: 9. The CDR3 extends over 16 amino acids. DNA for the CDR3: TGTGCCAGCAGTACCCCTGGACTAGCGGGAGGATCCGAGCAGTACTTC. Translated, it gives CASSTPGLAGGSEQYF. The whole variable domain, remainder taken from reference TRBV28 and TRBJ2-7, is DVKVTQSSRYLVKRTGEKVFLECVQDMDHENMFWYRQDPGLGLRLIYFSYDVKMKEKGDIPEGYSVSREKKERFSLILESASTNQTSMYLCASSTPGLAGGSEQYFGPGTRLTVT.

This clone was seen once. V is TRBV10-3 and J is TRBJ2-1; D unresolved. With 4 bases removed from V and 5 bases from J, the gap between germline ends came to 9 bases. CDR3 length: 13 amino acids. Germline CDR1 reads ENHRY; CDR2 reads SYGVKD. The CDR3 protein is CAISGTPDNEQFF. The CDR3 DNA is TGTGCCATCAGTGGGACCCCGGACAATGAGCAGTTCTTC.

The chain employs TRBV6-6 and TRBJ1-4, with 9 nucleotides matching TRBD1. V lost 4 bases, J lost 7 bases, and 7 bases stayed unmatched. Germline values: CDR1 MNHNY, CDR2 SVGAGI (reference sequence). The CDR3 is 15 amino acids. The CDR3 protein is CASSSNRGRVEKLFF. CDR3 coding DNA: TGTGCCAGCAGTTCCAACAGGGGGCGCGTTGAAAAACTGTTTTTT.

The chain's CDR3 is CASSSGLAGDYEQYF. The CDR3 bases are TGTGCCAGCAGCTCAGGACTAGCGGGAGACTACGAGCAGTACTTC. V usage is TRBV11-1 and J usage is TRBJ2-7, with TRBD2 matching 13 bases. Germline lookup yields CDR1 SGHAT and CDR2 FQDESV (reference sequence). The ends lost 4 bases at V and 3 bases at J; junction bases unmatched: 3. The CDR3 spans 15 residues. Based on the CDR3 plus reference TRBV11-1 and TRBJ2-7, the full variable domain is EAEVAQSPRYKITEKSQAVAFWCDPISGHATLYWYRQILGQGPELLVQFQDESVVDDSQLPKDRFSAERLKGVDSTLKIQPAELGDSAMYLCASSSGLAGDYEQYFGPGTRLTVT.

There are a few counts of this clone. The chain couples TRBV19 to TRBJ1-1; 8 bases agree with TRBD1. This CDR3 region has 13 residues. Germline CDR1 and CDR2: LNHDA and SQIVND (reference sequence). Unmatched junction bases numbered 8, after V lost 3 bases and J lost 11 bases. Here the CDR3 reads CASSIQGASAAFF. The CDR3 nucleotides read TGTGCCAGTAGTATTCAGGGGGCGAGTGCGGCTTTCTTT.

The rearrangement uses TRBV15 and TRBJ2-1, with 13 positions matching TRBD2. CDR1 and CDR2 (germline): LNHNV, YYDKDF (reference sequence). CDR3 length: 17 amino acids. V lost 6 bases to trimming and J lost 1 base; unmatched junction nucleotides: 6. CDR3 nucleotides: TGTGCCACCAGGACACTAGCGGGAGGGCCGTCCTACAATGAGCAGTTCTTC. This encodes CATRTLAGGPSYNEQFF.

J is TRBJ2-3 and V is TRBV5-6; the D gene is possibly TRBD1 (5 bases). Germline V gives CDR1 SGHDT, CDR2 YYEEEE. V lost 0 bases to trimming and J lost 1 base, with 9 bases between them. The CDR3 has 15 residues. The CDR3 DNA sequence: TGTGCCAGCAGCTTGGAAGGACACCGCACAGATACGCAGTATTTT. This codes for CASSLEGHRTDTQYF.

A single count supports this clone. The chain uses TRBV27 and TRBJ1-4; D is uncertain. The CDR3 extends over 15 amino acids. CDR1 is MNHEY, CDR2 SMNVEV, per germline (reference sequence). V was cut by 0 bases and J by 4 bases, with 9 bases left in between. The chain's CDR3 is CASSLSAELNEKLFF. The CDR3 DNA reads TGTGCCAGCAGTTTATCGGCTGAACTTAATGAAAAACTGTTTTTT.

The chain uses TRBV5-1 and TRBJ2-5; D is possibly TRBD2 (6 bases). The CDR3 is 17 residues long. In germline, CDR1 is SGHRS, CDR2 YFSETQ. Trimming left V 3 bases short and J 2 bases short, with 20 bases between. In nucleotides, the CDR3 is TGCGCCAGCAGCTACCTCCGGGACTCGAGGACTCAAGAGACCCAGTACTTC. Its protein is CASSYLRDSRTQETQYF.

There are a few counts of this clone. This chain links TRBV10-3 with TRBJ2-2; TRBD1 aligns across 8 bases. With 8 bases clipped from V and 1 base from J, the junction kept 3 bases outside the gene matches. Germline V lookup: CDR1 ENHRY, CDR2 SYGVKD. The CDR3 has 14 residues. CDR3 in amino acids: CAIGGTGNTGELFF. The CDR3 nucleotides read TGTGCCATCGGGGGGACAGGGAACACCGGGGAGCTGTTTTTT.

This clone was picked up one time. The CDR3 DNA sequence: TGTGCCAGCATCCTCTGGTGCTATTTT. This codes for CASILWCYF. J is TRBJ2-3 and V is TRBV6-1, with unresolved D. Germline V gene data show CDR1 as MNHNS and CDR2 as SASEGT. The CDR3 sequence is 9 residues long. The V end lost 7 bases, the J end lost 15 bases, and 11 bases lay between the germline ends.

The V gene is TRBV29-1, the J gene TRBJ2-7, with 7 bases matching TRBD1. The germline CDR1 and CDR2 sequences are SQVTM and ANQGSEA. Trimming removed 6 bases from V and 6 bases from J; junction bases left unmatched: 8. This CDR3 is built from 12 residues. The CDR3 here is CSVWTGFSEQYF. The CDR3, as DNA: TGCAGCGTCTGGACAGGTTTCTCCGAGCAGTACTTC.

V and J are TRBV4-2 and TRBJ2-2; 10 bases fit TRBD2. Per germline, CDR1 LGHNA and CDR2 YNFKEQ. With 0 bases clipped from V and 2 bases from J, the junction kept 9 bases outside the gene matches. This CDR3 is built from 19 residues. CDR3 in amino acids: CASSQESLLAGGNTGELFF. The CDR3 region has the DNA TGTGCCAGCAGCCAAGAATCCCTTTTAGCGGGAGGAAACACCGGGGAGCTGTTTTTT.

This clone appeared a single time. V and J are TRBV5-1 and TRBJ2-7; 9 bases map to TRBD2. Per the germline V gene, CDR1 is SGHRS and CDR2 is YFSETQ. With 7 bases clipped from V and 3 bases from J, the junction kept 14 bases outside the gene matches. This CDR3 spans 16 amino acids. CDR3 nucleotides: TGCGCCAGCTCGAGGACTAGCGAACCCTGGGACTACGAGCAGTACTTC. Its protein product is CASSRTSEPWDYEQYF. Variable domain in full (rest from reference TRBV5-1 and TRBJ2-7): KAGVTQTPRYLIKTRGQQVTLSCSPISGHRSVSWYQQTPGQGLQFLFEYFSETQRNKGNFPGRFSGRQFSNSRSEMNVSTLELGDSALYLCASSRTSEPWDYEQYFGPGTRLTVT.

This clone occurred a few times. V gene TRBV6-5 combines with J gene TRBJ2-7; D is perhaps TRBD2 (6 bases). Germline V gene sequence: CDR1 MNHEY, CDR2 SVGAGI. The CDR3 runs to 14 residues. Trimming pared 7 bases from V and 4 bases from J, leaving 17 bases between. CDR3 protein: CASKRAGAGYEQYF. Here the CDR3 DNA reads TGTGCCAGCAAGCGGGCAGGCGCTGGGTACGAGCAGTACTTC.